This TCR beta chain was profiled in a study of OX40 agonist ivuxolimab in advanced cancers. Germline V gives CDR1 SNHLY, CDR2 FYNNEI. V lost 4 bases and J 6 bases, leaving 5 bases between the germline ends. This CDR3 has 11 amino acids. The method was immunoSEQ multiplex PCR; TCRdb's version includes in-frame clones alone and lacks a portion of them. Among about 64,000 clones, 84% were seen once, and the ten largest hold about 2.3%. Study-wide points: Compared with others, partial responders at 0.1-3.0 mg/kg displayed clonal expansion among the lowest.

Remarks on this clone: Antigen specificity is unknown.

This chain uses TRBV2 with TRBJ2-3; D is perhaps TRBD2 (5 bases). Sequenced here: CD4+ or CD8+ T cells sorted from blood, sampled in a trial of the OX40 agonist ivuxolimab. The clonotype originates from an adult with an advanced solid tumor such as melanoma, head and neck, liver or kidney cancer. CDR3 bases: TGTGCCAGCAGTGGGGAGGATACGCAGTATTTT. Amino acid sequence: CASSGEDTQYF.